This passage covers 9 T cell receptor beta chains from one sample sequenced in a study of T cell responses to AZD1222 COVID-19 vaccine. Clones were sequenced by immunoSEQ multiplex PCR, and TCRdb holds only the in-frame ones, with some missing. Of over 110,000 clones in the sample, around 91% are singletons; the top ten hold about a tenth. Sequenced material: peripheral blood, taken 28 days after the second AZD1222 dose. These receptors originate from an adult who received the AZD1222 COVID-19 vaccine.

This clone was detected once. The rearrangement links TRBV3-1 (or the pseudogene TRBV3-2) to TRBJ2-3, with TRBD1 matching 9 bases. This CDR3 contains 16 residues. Unmatched junction bases numbered 8, after V lost 3 bases and J lost 4 bases. Per germline, CDR1 LGHDT and CDR2 YNNKEL (reference sequence). Here the CDR3 reads CASSQRTGGRADTQYF. The CDR3 coding sequence is TGTGCCAGCAGCCAGAGAACAGGGGGCAGGGCAGATACGCAGTATTTT.

V is TRBV5-4 and J is TRBJ2-2, with 14 bases matching TRBD2. CDR1 is SGHNT, CDR2 YYREEE, per germline (reference sequence). CDR3 length: 17 residues. Unmatched junction bases numbered 6, after V lost 4 bases and J lost 4 bases. CDR3 loop: CASSVGTSGGATGELFF. As DNA, the CDR3 is TGTGCCAGCAGCGTCGGGACTAGCGGGGGAGCCACCGGGGAGCTGTTTTTT.

This clone was picked up one time. This chain connects TRBV5-4 to TRBJ1-4, with D hard to call. The CDR3 is 20 amino acids. CDR1 is SGHNT and CDR2 is YYREEE in the germline V gene (reference sequence). V gave up 4 bases and J gave up 0 bases, with 25 bases separating them. This chain's CDR3 is CASSPAGIMGRQATNEKLFF. CDR3 coding DNA: TGTGCCAGCAGCCCCGCCGGTATAATGGGTCGGCAGGCAACTAATGAAAAACTGTTTTTT.

CDR3 DNA sequence: TGTGCCTGGAGTTTAGGGACAGGGAGCTCTGGAAACACCATATATTTT. Residues: CAWSLGTGSSGNTIYF. The V call is TRBV30, the J call TRBJ1-3, with 9 bases matching TRBD1. The V segment lost 2 bases and the J segment 0 bases; nucleotides outside the gene matches: 5. CDR3 length: 16 residues. The V gene's germline CDR1 is GTSNPN and CDR2 SVGIG (reference sequence).

About this clone: Other DNA sequences in the sample encode the same CDR3. The chain has TRBV7-2 and TRBJ2-7, with 13 bases aligning to TRBD2. After removal of 5 bases from V and 3 bases from J, the junction contained 4 bases not matched to a gene. The CDR3 loop spans 15 amino acids. The germline CDR1 and CDR2 sequences are SGHTA and FQGNSA. Here the CDR3 reads CASSEGLAGFYEQYV. Here the CDR3 DNA reads TGTGCCAGCAGCGAGGGACTAGCGGGGTTCTACGAGCAGTACGTC.

The chain has TRBV6-2 or TRBV6-3 and TRBJ2-7, with D possibly TRBD1 on 6 matching bases. Germline CDR1 and CDR2: MNHEY and SVGEGT. This CDR3 has 13 amino acids. Trimming removed 5 bases from V and 2 bases from J, with 10 bases in between. The CDR3 nucleotides are TGTGCCAGCAGTACCGGGACAACCTACGAGCAGTACGTC. As protein: CASSTGTTYEQYV.

V and J are TRBV10-1 and TRBJ1-1; 8 bases line up with TRBD1. V trimming: 7 bases; J trimming: 9 bases; junction bases outside the gene matches: 4. The CDR3 extends over 11 amino acids. Germline CDR1 is WNHNN and CDR2 is SYGVQD (reference sequence). The CDR3 loop reads CASMTGDQAFF. Written as DNA, the CDR3 is TGCGCCAGCATGACAGGGGATCAAGCTTTCTTT.

The rearrangement links TRBV6-5 to TRBJ1-3; D unresolved. Trimming stripped 7 bases from V and 4 bases from J, with 14 bases between. This CDR3 is built from 14 residues. Germline V CDR1 and CDR2: MNHEY, SVGAGI. CDR3 sequence (DNA): TGTGCCAGCACCGCAGGATTTTTGGGAAACACCATATATTTT. It translates to CASTAGFLGNTIYF.

The rearrangement uses TRBV10-3 and TRBJ1-3; the D is unclear. V shed 7 bases and J shed 0 bases, with 10 bases lying between them. This CDR3 is 14 amino acids long. From germline, CDR1 is ENHRY and CDR2 SYGVKD. CDR3 nucleotide sequence: TGTGCCATCACGACGGAGAACTCTGGAAACACCATATATTTT. It specifies CAITTENSGNTIYF.